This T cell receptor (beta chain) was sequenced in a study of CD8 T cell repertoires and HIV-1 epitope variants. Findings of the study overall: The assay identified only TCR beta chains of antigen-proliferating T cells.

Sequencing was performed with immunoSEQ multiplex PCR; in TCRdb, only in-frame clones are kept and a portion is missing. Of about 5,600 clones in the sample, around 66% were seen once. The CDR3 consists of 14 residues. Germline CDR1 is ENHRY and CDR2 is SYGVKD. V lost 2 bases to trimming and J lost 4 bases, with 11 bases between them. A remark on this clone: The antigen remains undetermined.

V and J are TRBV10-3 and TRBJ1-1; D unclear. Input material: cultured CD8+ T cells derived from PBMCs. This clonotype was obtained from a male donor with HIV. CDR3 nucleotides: TGTGCCATCAGTGAGAACTTCGAGGGCACTGAAGCTTTCTTT. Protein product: CAISENFEGTEAFF.